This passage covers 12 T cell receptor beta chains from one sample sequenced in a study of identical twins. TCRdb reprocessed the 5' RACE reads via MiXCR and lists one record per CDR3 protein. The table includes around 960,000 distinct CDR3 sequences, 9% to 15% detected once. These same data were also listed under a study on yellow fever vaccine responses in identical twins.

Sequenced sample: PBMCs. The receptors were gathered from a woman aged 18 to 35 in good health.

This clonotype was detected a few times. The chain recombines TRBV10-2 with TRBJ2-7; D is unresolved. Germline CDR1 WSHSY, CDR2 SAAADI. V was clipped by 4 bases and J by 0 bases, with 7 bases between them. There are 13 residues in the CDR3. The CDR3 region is CASSVARSYEQYV. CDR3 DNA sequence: TGCGCCAGCAGTGTGGCTCGCTCCTACGAGCAGTACGTC.

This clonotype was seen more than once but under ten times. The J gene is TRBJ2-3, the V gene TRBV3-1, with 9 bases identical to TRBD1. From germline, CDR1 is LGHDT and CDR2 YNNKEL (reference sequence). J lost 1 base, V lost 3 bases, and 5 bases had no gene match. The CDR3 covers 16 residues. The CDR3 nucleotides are TGTGCCAGCAGCCACCTGGACAGGGGAGGCACAGATACGCAGTATTTT. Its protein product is CASSHLDRGGTDTQYF.

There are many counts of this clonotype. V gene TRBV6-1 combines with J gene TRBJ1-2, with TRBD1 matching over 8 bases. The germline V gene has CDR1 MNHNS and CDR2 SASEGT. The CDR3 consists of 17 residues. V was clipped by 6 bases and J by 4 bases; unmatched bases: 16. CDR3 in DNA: TGTGCCAGCAGCCCCGGACAGGGTTCCGCCTCTACCTATGGCTACACCTTC. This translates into CASSPGQGSASTYGYTF.

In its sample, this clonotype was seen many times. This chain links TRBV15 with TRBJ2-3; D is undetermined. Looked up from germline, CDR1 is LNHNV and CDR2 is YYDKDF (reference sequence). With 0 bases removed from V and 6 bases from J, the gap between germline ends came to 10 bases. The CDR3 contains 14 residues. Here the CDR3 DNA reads TGTGCCACCAGCAGAGATATGGGTTTTGATACGCAGTATTTT. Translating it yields CATSRDMGFDTQYF.

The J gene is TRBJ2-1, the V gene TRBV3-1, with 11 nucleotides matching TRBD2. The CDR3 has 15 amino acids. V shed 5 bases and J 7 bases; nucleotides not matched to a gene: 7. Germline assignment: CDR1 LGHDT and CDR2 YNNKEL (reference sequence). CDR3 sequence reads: CASSSTSGSFNEQFF. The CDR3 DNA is TGTGCCAGCAGCTCTACTAGCGGGAGTTTTAATGAGCAGTTCTTC.

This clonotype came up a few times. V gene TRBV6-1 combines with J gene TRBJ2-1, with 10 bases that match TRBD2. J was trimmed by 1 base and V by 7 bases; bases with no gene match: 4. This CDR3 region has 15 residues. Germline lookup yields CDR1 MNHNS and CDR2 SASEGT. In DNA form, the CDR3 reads TGTGCCAGCACCCCGGGACTAGCGTCCTACAATGAGCAGTTCTTC. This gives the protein CASTPGLASYNEQFF.

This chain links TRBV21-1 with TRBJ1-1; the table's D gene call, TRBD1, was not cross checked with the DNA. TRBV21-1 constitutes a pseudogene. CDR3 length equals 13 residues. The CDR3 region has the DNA TGTGCCAGCAACAACAGGGGGTACACTGAAGCTTTCTTT. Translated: CASNNRGYTEAFF.

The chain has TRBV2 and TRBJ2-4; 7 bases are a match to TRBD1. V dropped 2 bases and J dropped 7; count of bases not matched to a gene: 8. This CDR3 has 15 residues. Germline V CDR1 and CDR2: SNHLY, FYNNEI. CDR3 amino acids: CASSESYDRANIQYF. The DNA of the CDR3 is TGTGCCAGCAGTGAATCCTACGACAGGGCCAACATTCAGTACTTC.

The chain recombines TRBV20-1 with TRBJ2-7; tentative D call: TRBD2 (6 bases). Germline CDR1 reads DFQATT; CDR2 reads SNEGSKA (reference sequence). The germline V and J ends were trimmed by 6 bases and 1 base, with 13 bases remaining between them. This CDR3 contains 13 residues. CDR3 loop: CSAALGLSYEQYF. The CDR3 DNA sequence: TGCAGTGCCGCATTAGGACTATCCTACGAGCAGTACTTC.

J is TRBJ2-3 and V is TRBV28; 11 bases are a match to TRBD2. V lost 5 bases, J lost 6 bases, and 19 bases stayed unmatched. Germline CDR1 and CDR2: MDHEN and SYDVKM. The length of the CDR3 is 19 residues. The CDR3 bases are TGTGCCAGCAGTCCACCTCCCGGGGTAGCGGGAGGGCCCCCCGATACGCAGTATTTT. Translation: CASSPPPGVAGGPPDTQYF.

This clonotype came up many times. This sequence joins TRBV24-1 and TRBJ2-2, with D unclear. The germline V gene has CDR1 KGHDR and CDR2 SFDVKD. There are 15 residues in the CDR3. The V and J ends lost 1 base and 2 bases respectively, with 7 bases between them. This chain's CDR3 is CATSDFSPNTGELFF. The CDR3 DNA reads TGTGCCACCAGTGATTTTAGCCCAAACACCGGGGAGCTGTTTTTT.

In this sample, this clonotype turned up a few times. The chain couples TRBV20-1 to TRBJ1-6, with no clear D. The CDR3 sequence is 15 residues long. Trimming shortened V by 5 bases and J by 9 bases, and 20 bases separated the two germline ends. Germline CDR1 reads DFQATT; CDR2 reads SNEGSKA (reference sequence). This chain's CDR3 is CSASQSQLEASPLHF. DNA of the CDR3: TGCAGTGCTTCACAATCTCAGTTGGAGGCTTCACCCCTCCACTTT.